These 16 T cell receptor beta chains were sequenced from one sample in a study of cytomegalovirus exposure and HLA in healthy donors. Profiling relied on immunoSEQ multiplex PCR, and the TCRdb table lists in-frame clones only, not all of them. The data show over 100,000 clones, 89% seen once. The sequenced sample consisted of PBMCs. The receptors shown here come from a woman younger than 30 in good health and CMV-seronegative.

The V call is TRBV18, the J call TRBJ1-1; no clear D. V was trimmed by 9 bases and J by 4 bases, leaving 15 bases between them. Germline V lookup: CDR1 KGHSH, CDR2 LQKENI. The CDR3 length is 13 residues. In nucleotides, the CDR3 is TGTGCCAGTAGGGCCGGGGAGAGCACTGAAGCTTTCTTT. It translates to CASRAGESTEAFF.

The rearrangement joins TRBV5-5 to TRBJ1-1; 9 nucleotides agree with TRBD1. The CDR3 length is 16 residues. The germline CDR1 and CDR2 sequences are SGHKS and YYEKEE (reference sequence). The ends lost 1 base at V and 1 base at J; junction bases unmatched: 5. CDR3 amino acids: CASSLTQGQGNTEAFF. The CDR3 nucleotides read TGTGCCAGCAGCTTGACCCAGGGACAGGGGAACACTGAAGCTTTCTTT.

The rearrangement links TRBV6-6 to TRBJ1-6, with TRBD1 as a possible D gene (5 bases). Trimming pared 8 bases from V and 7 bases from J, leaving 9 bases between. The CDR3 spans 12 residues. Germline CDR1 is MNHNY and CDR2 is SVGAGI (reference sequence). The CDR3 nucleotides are TGTGCCAGCGCCGGGGGGAATTCACCCCTCCACTTT. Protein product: CASAGGNSPLHF.

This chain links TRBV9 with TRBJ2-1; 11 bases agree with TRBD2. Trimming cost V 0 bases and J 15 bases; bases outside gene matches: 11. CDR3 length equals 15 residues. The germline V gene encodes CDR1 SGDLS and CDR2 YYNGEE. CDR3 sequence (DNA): TGTGCCAGCAGCGTAGGGTCTAGCGGGGGGTCCTCACCGTTCTTC. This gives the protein CASSVGSSGGSSPFF.

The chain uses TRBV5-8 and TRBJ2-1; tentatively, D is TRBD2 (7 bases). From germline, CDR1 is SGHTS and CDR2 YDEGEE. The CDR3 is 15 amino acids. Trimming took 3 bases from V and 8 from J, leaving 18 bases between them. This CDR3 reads CASSSAGAPRDEQFF. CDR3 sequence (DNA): TGTGCCAGCAGCTCGGCGGGGGCCCCTCGGGATGAGCAGTTCTTC.

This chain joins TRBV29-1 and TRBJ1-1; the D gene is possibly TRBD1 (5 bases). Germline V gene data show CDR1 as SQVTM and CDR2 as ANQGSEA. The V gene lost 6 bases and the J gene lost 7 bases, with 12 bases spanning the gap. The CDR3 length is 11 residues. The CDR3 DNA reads TGCAGCGTGGGGGGAGGCAGTGAAGCTTTCTTT. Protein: CSVGGGSEAFF. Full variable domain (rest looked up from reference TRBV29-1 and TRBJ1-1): SAVISQKPSRDICQRGTSLTIQCQVDSQVTMMFWYRQQPGQSLTLIATANQGSEATYESGFVIDKFPISRPNLTFSTLTVSNMSPEDSSIYLCSVGGGSEAFFGQGTRLTVV.

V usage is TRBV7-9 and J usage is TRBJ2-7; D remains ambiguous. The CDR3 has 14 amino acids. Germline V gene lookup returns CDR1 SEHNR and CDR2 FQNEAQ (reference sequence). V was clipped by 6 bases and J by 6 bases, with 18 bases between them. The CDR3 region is CASSRGFDMGEQYF. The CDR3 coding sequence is TGTGCCAGCAGTCGAGGATTCGATATGGGCGAGCAGTACTTC.

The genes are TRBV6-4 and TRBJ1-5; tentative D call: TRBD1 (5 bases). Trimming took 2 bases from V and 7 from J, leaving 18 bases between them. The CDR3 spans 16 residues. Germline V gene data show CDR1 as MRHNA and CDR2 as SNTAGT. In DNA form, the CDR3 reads TGTGCCAGCAGTGACGCTGCGGGGCGCGTCAGGCAGCCCCAGCATTTT. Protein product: CASSDAAGRVRQPQHF.

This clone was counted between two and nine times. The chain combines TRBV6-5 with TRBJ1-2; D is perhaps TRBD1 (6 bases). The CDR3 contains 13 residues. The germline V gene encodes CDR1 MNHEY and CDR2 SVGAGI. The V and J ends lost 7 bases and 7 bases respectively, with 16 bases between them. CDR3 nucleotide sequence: TGTGCCAGCACCTTGGGGGCAGGGGCTGGCTACACCTTC. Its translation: CASTLGAGAGYTF.

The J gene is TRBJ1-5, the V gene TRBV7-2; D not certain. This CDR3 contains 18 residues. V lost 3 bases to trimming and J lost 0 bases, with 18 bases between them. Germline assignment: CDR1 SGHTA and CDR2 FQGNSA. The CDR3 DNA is TGTGCCAGCAGCTTGTATCAGCGGGAATTCCCTAGCAATCAGCCCCAGCATTTT. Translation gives CASSLYQREFPSNQPQHF.

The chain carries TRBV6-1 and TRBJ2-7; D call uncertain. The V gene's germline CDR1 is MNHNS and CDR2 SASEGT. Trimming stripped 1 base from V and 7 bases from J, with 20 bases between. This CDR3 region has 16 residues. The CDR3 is CASSEELRFPPGEQYF. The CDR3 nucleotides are TGTGCCAGCAGTGAAGAGTTGCGTTTCCCTCCGGGTGAGCAGTACTTC.

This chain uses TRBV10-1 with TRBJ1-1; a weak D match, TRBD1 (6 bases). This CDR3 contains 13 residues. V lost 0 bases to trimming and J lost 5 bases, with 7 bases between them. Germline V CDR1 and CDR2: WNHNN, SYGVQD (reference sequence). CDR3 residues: CASSESRGTEAFF. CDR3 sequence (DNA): TGCGCCAGCAGTGAGTCCAGGGGTACTGAAGCTTTCTTT.

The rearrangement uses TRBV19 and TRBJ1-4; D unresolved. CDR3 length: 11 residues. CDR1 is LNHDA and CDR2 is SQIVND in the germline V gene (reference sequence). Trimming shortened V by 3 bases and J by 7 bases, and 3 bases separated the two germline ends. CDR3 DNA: TGTGCCAGTAGTATTCGTGAAAAACTGTTTTTT. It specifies CASSIREKLFF.

The DNA for the CDR3 is TGTGCCAGCAGCCTTAGACTAGCGGGGGTGTTAGATACGCAGTATTTT. This sequence encodes CASSLRLAGVLDTQYF. The chain couples TRBV5-6 to TRBJ2-3; 12 positions agree with TRBD2. Germline CDR1 SGHDT, CDR2 YYEEEE. With V trimmed by 4 bases and J by 5 bases, 8 bases remained unmatched. CDR3 length: 16 amino acids.

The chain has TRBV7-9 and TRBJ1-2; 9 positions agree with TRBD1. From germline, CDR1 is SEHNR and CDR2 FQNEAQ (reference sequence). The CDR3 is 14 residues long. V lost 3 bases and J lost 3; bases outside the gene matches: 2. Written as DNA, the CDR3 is TGTGCCAGCAGCTTGACAGGGGGATACTATGGCTACACCTTC. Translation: CASSLTGGYYGYTF. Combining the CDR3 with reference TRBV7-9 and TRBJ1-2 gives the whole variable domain DTGVSQNPRHKITKRGQNVTFRCDPISEHNRLYWYRQTLGQGPEFLTYFQNEAQLEKSRLLSDRFSAERPKGSFSTLEIQRTEQGDSAMYLCASSLTGGYYGYTFGSGTRLTVV.

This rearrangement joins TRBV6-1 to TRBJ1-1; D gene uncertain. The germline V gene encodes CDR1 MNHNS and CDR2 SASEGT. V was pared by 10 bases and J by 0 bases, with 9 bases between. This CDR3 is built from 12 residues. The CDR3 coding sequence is TGTGCCAACCCAGAAATGAACACTGAAGCTTTCTTT. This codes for CANPEMNTEAFF.